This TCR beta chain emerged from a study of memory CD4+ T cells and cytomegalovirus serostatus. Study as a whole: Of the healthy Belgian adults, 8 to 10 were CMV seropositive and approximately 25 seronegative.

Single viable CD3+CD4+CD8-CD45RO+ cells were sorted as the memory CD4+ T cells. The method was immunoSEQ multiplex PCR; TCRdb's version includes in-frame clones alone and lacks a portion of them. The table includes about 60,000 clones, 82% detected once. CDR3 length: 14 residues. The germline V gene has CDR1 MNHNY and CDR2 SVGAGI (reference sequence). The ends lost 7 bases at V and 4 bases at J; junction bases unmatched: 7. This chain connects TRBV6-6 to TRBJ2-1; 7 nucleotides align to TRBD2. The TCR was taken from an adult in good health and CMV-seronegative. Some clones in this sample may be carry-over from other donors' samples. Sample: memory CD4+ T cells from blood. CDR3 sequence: CASTELALYNEQFF. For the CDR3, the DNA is TGTGCCAGCACCGAACTAGCGTTATACAATGAGCAGTTCTTC.